This T cell receptor (beta chain) was sequenced during a study of T cells in Graves' hyperthyroidism and ophthalmopathy. Overall study context: Peripheral blood was secured at the point of initial diagnosis, before any treatment.

Trimming removed 7 bases from V and 4 bases from J, with 18 bases in between. CDR1 DFQATT and CDR2 SNEGSKA come from the germline V gene (reference sequence). The CDR3 length is 14 residues. The PBMCs were sourced from fresh peripheral blood (approximately 9 ml). This clonotype has a count of ten or more. The TCR beta CDR3 regions underwent amplification using RNA transcripts as the source. TCR CDR3 regions were first amplified by RT-PCR with HTBI primers. TCRdb analysed the multiplex PCR reads with MiXCR anew, one entry per CDR3 protein. In the table there are hundreds of thousands of distinct CDR3 sequences, around 13% of which are singletons.

Sequenced material: blood. The chain combines TRBV20-1 with TRBJ2-3, with D perhaps matching TRBD2 (6 bases). This clonotype was sampled from a woman in her twenties or thirties with Graves' hyperthyroidism that later progressed to Graves' ophthalmopathy. In DNA, the CDR3 is TGCAGTGTTCCGGGACTCGCCCCTTCAGATACGCAGTATTTT. Amino acids: CSVPGLAPSDTQYF.